Below, 26 T cell receptor beta chains from the same sample are listed, as sequenced in a study of blood T cell repertoires in COVID-19. The method was immunoSEQ multiplex PCR; TCRdb's version includes in-frame clones alone and lacks a portion of them. Of about 240,000 clones detected, around 83% appear once; the ten largest clones hold 3.4%. The sequenced material came from peripheral blood. All receptors derive from a woman aged 18-29 years with acute or convalescent COVID-19.

A single count supports this clone. The genes are TRBV10-3 and TRBJ2-7; D is unresolved. Between the trimmed V and J ends, which lost 4 bases and 6 bases, there was a span of 7 bases. The CDR3 length is 11 residues. Germline CDR1 reads ENHRY; CDR2 reads SYGVKD. CDR3: CAISAGVEQYF. The CDR3 coding sequence is TGTGCCATCAGTGCCGGAGTCGAGCAGTACTTC.

V and J are TRBV27 and TRBJ1-4, with D maybe TRBD1 (6 bases). This CDR3 is 17 amino acids long. V dropped 5 bases and J dropped 0 bases, with 16 bases sitting between them. Per germline, CDR1 MNHEY and CDR2 SMNVEV (reference sequence). CDR3 sequence: CASSNSPGHPTNEKLFF. The CDR3 region has the DNA TGTGCCAGCAGTAATTCCCCGGGACACCCAACTAATGAAAAACTGTTTTTT.

V gene TRBV9 combines with J gene TRBJ2-3; 8 nucleotides line up with TRBD2. Unmatched junction bases numbered 3, after V lost 0 bases and J lost 0 bases. Germline V gene data show CDR1 as SGDLS and CDR2 as YYNGEE. This CDR3 spans 16 amino acids. The CDR3: CASSVVRLASTDTQYF. Here the CDR3 DNA reads TGTGCCAGCAGCGTAGTTCGACTAGCGAGCACAGATACGCAGTATTTT.

This sequence joins TRBV18 and TRBJ1-2; 10 positions agree with TRBD1. Germline V gives CDR1 KGHSH, CDR2 LQKENI. The V segment lost 6 bases and the J segment 4 bases; nucleotides outside the gene matches: 11. The CDR3 has 16 residues. CDR3 sequence reads: CASSGTGDPMGYGYTF. CDR3 coding DNA: TGTGCCAGCTCCGGGACAGGGGACCCGATGGGCTATGGCTACACCTTC.

The rearrangement uses TRBV3-1 (or the pseudogene TRBV3-2) and TRBJ1-1; TRBD1 agrees at 9 bases. The CDR3 sequence is 13 residues long. Germline V lookup: CDR1 LGHDT, CDR2 YNNKEL (reference sequence). Trimming removed 6 bases from V and 6 bases from J; junction bases left unmatched: 5. CDR3 sequence (DNA): TGTGCCAGCAGGCTTACAGGGGGCTCTGAAGCTTTCTTT. Its protein is CASRLTGGSEAFF.

V and J are TRBV6-6 and TRBJ1-3; maybe TRBD1 (5 bases). Germline lookup yields CDR1 MNHNY and CDR2 SVGAGI (reference sequence). The CDR3 length is 15 residues. The V end lost 6 bases, the J end lost 0 bases, and 12 bases lay between the germline ends. CDR3 DNA: TGTGCCAGCAGGTTACAGGCAGACTCTGGAAACACCATATATTTT. This codes for CASRLQADSGNTIYF.

The gene calls are TRBV4-2 and TRBJ2-7; D is ambiguous. The CDR3 runs to 12 residues. Trimming left V 6 bases short and J 0 bases short, with 6 bases between. Germline values: CDR1 LGHNA, CDR2 YNFKEQ. The chain's CDR3 is CASSLSSYEQYF. CDR3 nucleotide sequence: TGTGCCAGCAGTCTAAGCTCCTACGAGCAGTACTTC.

The V gene is TRBV5-1, the J gene TRBJ1-2, with a possible D match to TRBD1 (6 bases). CDR3 size: 14 residues. Germline CDR1 is SGHRS and CDR2 is YFSETQ. V shed 2 bases and J shed 5 bases, with 13 bases lying between them. The CDR3 nucleotides are TGCGCCAGCAGCTTTGGGGGACAAGCTTATGGCTACACCTTC. The encoded protein is CASSFGGQAYGYTF.

The CDR3 DNA is TGTGCCAGCAGCTTTTCTCTAGGTGGTATCAATGAGCAGTTCTTC. This gives the protein CASSFSLGGINEQFF. The chain employs TRBV5-5 and TRBJ2-1; D is unresolved. Trimming took off 2 bases at V and 6 bases at J, with 15 bases between the two ends. The CDR3 is made up of 15 amino acids. Germline V lookup: CDR1 SGHKS, CDR2 YYEKEE (reference sequence).

This clone appeared a few times. The chain couples TRBV10-1 to TRBJ2-1, with D possibly TRBD1 on 5 matching bases. The CDR3 totals 14 residues. The germline V gene encodes CDR1 WNHNN and CDR2 SYGVQD (reference sequence). The V end lost 5 bases, the J end lost 3 bases, and 11 bases lay between the germline ends. The CDR3 coding sequence is TGCGCCAGCAGTCCGCAGGGAAACTACAATGAGCAGTTCTTC. It codes for CASSPQGNYNEQFF.

The gene calls are TRBV7-8 and TRBJ1-1, with no clear D. The V gene's germline CDR1 is SGHVS and CDR2 FQNEAQ. This CDR3 is built from 15 residues. The V and J ends lost 7 bases and 3 bases respectively, with 18 bases between them. The CDR3 region has the DNA TGTGCCAGCATCCTCCGGAGAGGGTTGCACACTGAAGCTTTCTTT. It yields the protein CASILRRGLHTEAFF.

The J gene is TRBJ1-2, the V gene TRBV4-1; D perhaps matches TRBD1 (6 bases). With 9 bases removed from V and 7 bases from J, the gap between germline ends came to 12 bases. Looked up from germline, CDR1 is MGHRA and CDR2 is YSYEKL. The CDR3 contains 11 residues. CDR3 in DNA: TGCGCCAGTACAGAAGGGGGTGGCTACACCTTC. This gives the protein CASTEGGGYTF.

V and J are TRBV29-1 and TRBJ2-1, with a tentative D call TRBD1 (5 bases). Germline loops: CDR1 SQVTM, CDR2 ANQGSEA. The CDR3 runs 11 residues. The V and J ends lost 5 bases and 8 bases respectively, with 10 bases between them. The CDR3 DNA is TGCAGCGTTCACAGGTACGATGAGCAGTTCTTC. Amino acids: CSVHRYDEQFF.

In this sample, this clone turned up a few times. The genes are TRBV6-1 and TRBJ1-2; TRBD1 is a possible D gene (5 bases). Germline values: CDR1 MNHNS, CDR2 SASEGT. V lost 1 base and J lost 8, with 14 bases in between. This CDR3 region has 14 residues. CDR3 loop: CASSEGRDLYGYTF. CDR3 in DNA: TGTGCCAGCAGTGAAGGAAGGGACTTATACGGCTACACCTTC.

This rearrangement joins TRBV6-5 to TRBJ2-7; D is ambiguous. Trimming took off 0 bases at V and 3 bases at J, with 9 bases between the two ends. This CDR3 region has 14 residues. Germline V gene lookup returns CDR1 MNHEY and CDR2 SVGAGI. The CDR3 DNA is TGTGCCAGCAGTTACTCGTCTAGTCACTACGAGCAGTACTTC. Its translation is CASSYSSSHYEQYF.

V usage is TRBV3-1 (or the pseudogene TRBV3-2) and J usage is TRBJ1-6, with TRBD1 matching 9 bases. V lost 4 bases to trimming and J lost 7 bases; unmatched junction nucleotides: 8. This CDR3 is 16 amino acids long. From germline, CDR1 is LGHDT and CDR2 YNNKEL (reference sequence). In nucleotides, the CDR3 is TGTGCCAGCAGCCCGACCGGACAGGGGACAAATTCACCCCTCCACTTT. It codes for CASSPTGQGTNSPLHF.

This clone was counted between two and nine times. This chain connects TRBV7-2 to TRBJ1-2; the D gene is possibly TRBD1 (6 bases). V was trimmed by 3 bases and J by 4 bases, leaving 9 bases between them. Germline V gene data show CDR1 as SGHTA and CDR2 as FQGNSA. This CDR3 contains 13 residues. The CDR3 DNA follows: TGTGCCAGCAGCTTGGACAGCCGCTATGGCTACACCTTC. Its protein is CASSLDSRYGYTF.

V and J are TRBV27 and TRBJ1-2, with D possibly matching TRBD1 (5 bases). Germline CDR1 reads MNHEY; CDR2 reads SMNVEV (reference sequence). The CDR3 extends over 13 amino acids. V gave up 7 bases and J gave up 3 bases, with 12 bases separating them. For the CDR3, the DNA is TGTGCCAGCACCCGGGGGGTGGACTATGGCTACACCTTC. Protein sequence: CASTRGVDYGYTF.

This chain uses TRBV5-1 with TRBJ1-1, with 7 nucleotides matching TRBD1. J gave up 11 bases and V 4 bases, and 5 bases lay outside the gene matches. This CDR3 is 11 amino acids long. Germline V gene sequence: CDR1 SGHRS, CDR2 YFSETQ. CDR3 in DNA: TGCGCCAGCAGCCCAGGGACAGACGCTTTCTTT. Translating gives CASSPGTDAFF. The full variable domain, with the rest looked up from reference TRBV5-1 and TRBJ1-1, is KAGVTQTPRYLIKTRGQQVTLSCSPISGHRSVSWYQQTPGQGLQFLFEYFSETQRNKGNFPGRFSGRQFSNSRSEMNVSTLELGDSALYLCASSPGTDAFFGQGTRLTVV.

The chain carries TRBV6-5 and TRBJ2-1; 7 positions match TRBD2. The germline V gene encodes CDR1 MNHEY and CDR2 SVGAGI. The CDR3 covers 13 residues. J was trimmed by 7 bases and V by 5 bases; bases with no gene match: 5. The CDR3 loop reads CASSPRRGNEQFF. The CDR3 nucleotides read TGTGCCAGCAGTCCGCGGCGGGGGAATGAGCAGTTCTTC.

The chain combines TRBV5-1 with TRBJ2-1, with D possibly TRBD2 on 6 matching bases. This CDR3 has 15 residues. Germline V gene sequence: CDR1 SGHRS, CDR2 YFSETQ. Between the trimmed V and J ends, which lost 4 bases and 4 bases, there was a span of 15 bases. The CDR3 loop is CASSRDQAGYNEQFF. The CDR3 region has the DNA TGCGCCAGCAGCAGAGACCAGGCGGGATACAATGAGCAGTTCTTC.

This clone appeared once. The chain uses TRBV11-2 and TRBJ2-1; D call uncertain. Germline-derived CDR1 and CDR2 are SGHAT and FQNNGV. The CDR3 has 16 amino acids. V lost 5 bases and J lost 3, with 17 bases in between. The CDR3 reads CASSPWAENLYNEQFF. The CDR3 bases are TGTGCCAGCAGCCCGTGGGCCGAGAATCTCTACAATGAGCAGTTCTTC.

The chain combines TRBV11-2 with TRBJ2-5; 9 bases match TRBD2. This CDR3 region has 15 residues. Germline V CDR1 and CDR2: SGHAT, FQNNGV. V shed 6 bases and J 0 bases; nucleotides not matched to a gene: 5. In DNA, the CDR3 is TGTGCCAGCAGTGATAGCGGGGGTAACCAAGAGACCCAGTACTTC. Protein product: CASSDSGGNQETQYF.

The J gene is TRBJ2-7, the V gene TRBV7-9, with 9 bases fitting TRBD1. Germline loops: CDR1 SEHNR, CDR2 FQNEAQ (reference sequence). CDR3 size: 15 residues. V gave up 5 bases and J gave up 3 bases; unmatched junction bases: 8. CDR3 sequence reads: CASSNPGQGLYEQYF. DNA of the CDR3: TGTGCCAGCAGCAATCCGGGACAGGGACTCTACGAGCAGTACTTC.

This clone was observed a few times. This sequence joins TRBV7-2 and TRBJ2-5; maybe TRBD2 (6 bases). Germline V gives CDR1 SGHTA, CDR2 FQGNSA. The CDR3 consists of 14 residues. V was shortened by 0 bases and J by 5 bases, with 10 bases between the two germline ends. In DNA form, the CDR3 reads TGTGCCAGCAGCTTAGCGCGAGGGAGGGAGACCCAGTACTTC. Its protein is CASSLARGRETQYF. Looking up the rest from reference TRBV7-2 and TRBJ2-5 gives the full variable domain: GAGVSQSPSNKVTEKGKDVELRCDPISGHTALYWYRQSLGQGLEFLIYFQGNSAPDKSGLPSDRFSAERTGGSVSTLTIQRTQQEDSAVYLCASSLARGRETQYFGPGTRLLVL.

This clone was seen only a few times. V usage is TRBV21-1 and J usage is TRBJ1-3. TRBV21-1 is reported as a pseudogene. The CDR3 spans 15 residues. The CDR3, as DNA: TGTGCCAGCAGCAAAGTACGGGGGGTAGGAAACACCATATATTTT. It codes for CASSKVRGVGNTIYF.